These 30 T cell receptor beta chains were sequenced from one sample in a study of blood T cell repertoires in COVID-19 (dated by TCRdb to between 2020 and 2021). The library was generated by the immunoSEQ multiplex PCR assay. Sourced from immuneACCESS, this table was stored by TCRdb with only in-frame sequences that have V and J called. A share of the clones is absent; for the studies checked, an unresolved V gene accounts for under half, and the remainder has no known explanation. The sample yields about 140,000 clones; 75% to 85% were counted once. The top ten clones comprise roughly 4% of the sample. Material for sequencing was peripheral blood. The receptors here all came from a woman older than 75 with acute or convalescent COVID-19.

The V gene is TRBV6-5, the J gene TRBJ2-1; D unresolved. V was shortened by 0 bases and J by 12 bases, with 9 bases between the two germline ends. This CDR3 contains 12 residues. The V gene's germline CDR1 is MNHEY and CDR2 SVGAGI. In DNA, the CDR3 is TGTGCCAGCAGTTACTCGACGGGTGGGCAGTTCTTC. Residues: CASSYSTGGQFF.

The sample holds one count of this clone. The gene calls are TRBV4-1 and TRBJ2-1, with TRBD2 identical over 9 bases. Germline lookup yields CDR1 MGHRA and CDR2 YSYEKL. V trimming: 0 bases; J trimming: 6 bases; junction bases outside the gene matches: 12. The CDR3 is made up of 18 amino acids. The CDR3 coding sequence is TGCGCCAGCAGCCAAGACGGCAGACTGGGACTAGCTTTCAATGAGCAGTTCTTC. It codes for CASSQDGRLGLAFNEQFF.

The genes are TRBV20-1 and TRBJ2-7; 9 bases line up with TRBD2. The CDR3 covers 15 residues. J lost 4 bases, V lost 3 bases, and 10 bases had no gene match. Germline CDR1 is DFQATT and CDR2 is SNEGSKA (reference sequence). The CDR3 loop is CSASGSSGKYYEQYF. The CDR3 DNA reads as TGCAGTGCTAGTGGGTCTAGCGGGAAATATTACGAGCAGTACTTC.

This clone was recorded only once. The chain links TRBV15 to TRBJ2-1; D remains ambiguous. CDR3 size: 13 residues. The germline CDR1 and CDR2 sequences are LNHNV and YYDKDF (reference sequence). V was trimmed by 0 bases and J by 10 bases, leaving 10 bases between them. This CDR3 is CATSRELVFEQFF. The CDR3 DNA follows: TGTGCCACCAGCAGAGAGTTAGTCTTCGAGCAGTTCTTC.

This sequence joins TRBV2 and TRBJ2-4; D is possibly TRBD2 (6 bases). The CDR3 consists of 14 residues. Germline CDR1 SNHLY, CDR2 FYNNEI. The V end was cut by 7 bases, the J end by 5 bases, with 15 bases between. The chain's CDR3 is CASTSTGTQNIQYF. CDR3 DNA sequence: TGTGCCAGCACCTCGACCGGGACTCAAAACATTCAGTACTTC. The full variable domain, in which reference TRBV2 and TRBJ2-4 provide the parts outside the CDR3, is EPEVTQTPSHQVTQMGQEVILRCVPISNHLYFYWYRQILGQKVEFLVSFYNNEISEKSEIFDDQFSVERPDGSNFTLKIRSTKLEDSAMYFCASTSTGTQNIQYFGAGTRLSVL.

The V gene is TRBV6-5, the J gene TRBJ2-5; maybe TRBD1 (5 bases). With 5 bases removed from V and 5 bases from J, the gap between germline ends came to 15 bases. The CDR3 length is 14 residues. Germline V gene data show CDR1 as MNHEY and CDR2 as SVGAGI. DNA of the CDR3: TGTGCCAGCAGTACAACAGGTTTAGGGGAGACCCAGTACTTC. Translating gives CASSTTGLGETQYF.

The chain is built from TRBV19 and TRBJ2-2, with 8 bases matching TRBD1. Losses at the gene ends were 5 bases for V and 6 bases for J; bases not matched to a gene: 8. The CDR3 length is 15 residues. Germline loops: CDR1 LNHDA, CDR2 SQIVND (reference sequence). CDR3 region: CASSLGQGRSGELFF. CDR3 coding DNA: TGTGCCAGTAGTCTCGGACAGGGAAGATCCGGGGAGCTGTTTTTT.

The rearrangement uses TRBV13 and TRBJ2-3, with D tentatively TRBD2 (6 bases). The CDR3 contains 14 residues. The V gene's germline CDR1 is PRHDT and CDR2 FYEKMQ (reference sequence). V was trimmed by 3 bases and J by 9 bases, leaving 16 bases between them. The CDR3 DNA is TGTGCCAGCAGCTTTCGAAGCCCTAGCGCGACGCAGTATTTT. This sequence encodes CASSFRSPSATQYF.

The CDR3 protein is CASSDRGNSPLHF. CDR3 nucleotides: TGCGCCAGCTCCGACAGGGGAAATTCACCCCTCCACTTT. The chain employs TRBV5-1 and TRBJ1-6, with 8 positions matching TRBD1. Germline V gives CDR1 SGHRS, CDR2 YFSETQ. This CDR3 region has 13 residues. V shed 7 bases, J shed 7 bases, and the junction held 4 bases outside the gene matches.

The DNA of the CDR3 is TGTGCCAGCAGGCCCACAGTAAACACTGAAGCTTTCTTT. Protein sequence: CASRPTVNTEAFF. This rearrangement joins TRBV12-3 or TRBV12-4 to TRBJ1-1; no firm D call. V was clipped by 6 bases and J by 2 bases, with 10 bases between them. The CDR3 spans 13 residues.

The gene calls are TRBV18 and TRBJ1-3; D is undetermined. V lost 6 bases and J lost 0, with 12 bases in between. Germline V gene sequence: CDR1 KGHSH, CDR2 LQKENI. The CDR3 contains 15 residues. Here the CDR3 DNA reads TGTGCCAGCTCTGACGTCCGGGTCTCTGGAAACACCATATATTTT. Protein product: CASSDVRVSGNTIYF.

CDR3 residues: CASSSTSGRAYEQYF. In DNA form, the CDR3 reads TGCGCCAGCAGCTCGACTAGCGGGAGGGCCTACGAGCAGTACTTC. The chain combines TRBV5-1 with TRBJ2-7; 14 bases align to TRBD2. Germline V gene sequence: CDR1 SGHRS, CDR2 YFSETQ. Germline trimming cut 3 bases from V and 2 bases from J; bases unmatched to any gene: 1. The CDR3 is 15 amino acids.

The chain's CDR3 is CASSYRPWTVDTEAFF. CDR3 nucleotide sequence: TGTGCCAGCAGTTATCGTCCGTGGACAGTTGACACTGAAGCTTTCTTT. The chain combines TRBV2 with TRBJ1-1, with D tentatively TRBD1 (6 bases). The V gene's germline CDR1 is SNHLY and CDR2 FYNNEI. Trimming cost V 5 bases and J 3 bases, with 19 bases left between them. This CDR3 has 16 amino acids. The full variable domain, completed using reference TRBV2 and TRBJ1-1, is EPEVTQTPSHQVTQMGQEVILRCVPISNHLYFYWYRQILGQKVEFLVSFYNNEISEKSEIFDDQFSVERPDGSNFTLKIRSTKLEDSAMYFCASSYRPWTVDTEAFFGQGTRLTVV.

CDR3 DNA: TGTGCCAGCAGTCTTAGCGGGAACCCCTACGAGCAGTACTTC. Translated: CASSLSGNPYEQYF. The V and J genes are TRBV27 and TRBJ2-7; 8 bases align to TRBD2. V trimming: 5 bases; J trimming: 2 bases; junction bases outside the gene matches: 5. From germline, CDR1 is MNHEY and CDR2 SMNVEV (reference sequence). CDR3 size: 14 residues.

The J gene is TRBJ1-6, the V gene TRBV6-5; D is uncertain. The CDR3 length is 16 residues. Trimming removed 4 bases from V and 10 bases from J, with 20 bases in between. CDR1 and CDR2 from the germline V gene are MNHEY and SVGAGI. The CDR3 reads CASSWIFAGERSPLHF. The CDR3 coding sequence is TGTGCCAGCAGTTGGATCTTTGCAGGTGAAAGATCACCCCTCCACTTT.

The chain joins TRBV21-1 to TRBJ1-4; the table's D call of TRBD1 was not tested on the DNA. TRBV21-1 is deemed a pseudogene. The CDR3 has 18 amino acids. As DNA, the CDR3 is TGTGCCAGCAGCACCACCGCCGAACAGGAGACAGGTAATGAAAAACTGTTTTTT. It codes for CASSTTAEQETGNEKLFF.

This chain connects TRBV9 to TRBJ2-3; 9 bases agree with TRBD2. There are 15 residues in the CDR3. Unmatched junction bases numbered 2, after V lost 0 bases and J lost 3 bases. Per germline, CDR1 SGDLS and CDR2 YYNGEE. CDR3 DNA: TGTGCCAGCAGCGTAGGGCTAGCGGGAACAGATACGCAGTATTTT. Residues: CASSVGLAGTDTQYF.

The V and J genes are TRBV5-1 and TRBJ2-7, with TRBD1 identical over 7 bases. V gave up 5 bases and J gave up 3 bases; unmatched junction bases: 8. In germline, CDR1 is SGHRS, CDR2 YFSETQ. The CDR3 length is 14 residues. CDR3 bases: TGCGCCAGCAGACGTATACAGGGGTTCTACGAGCAGTACTTC. It specifies CASRRIQGFYEQYF.

This chain uses TRBV7-2 with TRBJ1-1, with D hard to call. V was shortened by 6 bases and J by 0 bases, with 14 bases between the two germline ends. The CDR3 runs 15 residues. Germline V gene lookup returns CDR1 SGHTA and CDR2 FQGNSA. The CDR3, as DNA: TGTGCCAGCAGTATCCACCGAGACATGAACACTGAAGCTTTCTTT. This gives the protein CASSIHRDMNTEAFF.

There are a few counts of this clone. The chain carries TRBV7-2 and TRBJ1-2; 8 bases line up with TRBD1. With V trimmed by 1 base and J by 1 base, 2 bases remained unmatched. Germline loops: CDR1 SGHTA, CDR2 FQGNSA. The CDR3 is 15 amino acids. The CDR3 bases are TGTGCCAGCAGCTTAGGGACAGGGCTTAACTATGGCTACACCTTC. It specifies CASSLGTGLNYGYTF.

The chain combines TRBV5-6 with TRBJ1-6, with 7 bases aligning to TRBD1. The ends lost 1 base at V and 10 bases at J; junction bases unmatched: 8. Germline CDR1 is SGHDT and CDR2 is YYEEEE. There are 15 residues in the CDR3. Written as DNA, the CDR3 is TGTGCCAGCAGCTTGATACAGGGGTCTAAATCACCCCTCCACTTT. Encoded protein: CASSLIQGSKSPLHF.

The V gene is TRBV29-1, the J gene TRBJ1-2, with D possibly TRBD1 on 6 matching bases. The CDR3 sequence is 13 residues long. The ends were cut back, 3 bases at V and 3 bases at J, with 11 bases in the middle. CDR1 and CDR2 from the germline V gene are SQVTM and ANQGSEA. CDR3 sequence (DNA): TGCAGCGTTGACGACAGGATTTACTATGGCTACACCTTC. This translates into CSVDDRIYYGYTF.

V usage is TRBV28 and J usage is TRBJ1-4; 7 bases line up with TRBD1. Unmatched junction bases numbered 11, after V lost 5 bases and J lost 8 bases. From germline, CDR1 is MDHEN and CDR2 SYDVKM. The CDR3 has 15 residues. The CDR3 sequence: CASSPPDRAAEKLFF. DNA for the CDR3: TGTGCCAGCAGTCCCCCCGACAGGGCGGCCGAAAAACTGTTTTTT.

The rearrangement links TRBV2 to TRBJ1-2; perhaps TRBD1 as D (5 bases). Germline V gene data show CDR1 as SNHLY and CDR2 as FYNNEI. The CDR3 consists of 14 residues. Trimming pared 6 bases from V and 1 base from J, leaving 12 bases between. The CDR3 here is CASRGRENNYGYTF. CDR3 nucleotides: TGTGCCAGCAGGGGACGGGAGAATAACTATGGCTACACCTTC.

This rearrangement joins TRBV7-9 to TRBJ1-2; tentative D call: TRBD1 (6 bases). The germline V gene has CDR1 SEHNR and CDR2 FQNEAQ (reference sequence). The CDR3 covers 15 residues. The V and J ends lost 3 bases and 3 bases respectively, with 14 bases between them. The CDR3 DNA follows: TGTGCCAGCAGCTTCTTTGCAGGGGAAGACTATGGCTACACCTTC. This gives the protein CASSFFAGEDYGYTF.

The chain employs TRBV20-1 and TRBJ1-2; D not certain. The CDR3 loop spans 11 amino acids. The ends were cut back, 4 bases at V and 3 bases at J, with 6 bases in the middle. Germline lookup yields CDR1 DFQATT and CDR2 SNEGSKA (reference sequence). The CDR3 coding sequence is TGCAGTGCTACTAGAGACTATGGCTACACCTTC. As protein: CSATRDYGYTF.

The V gene is TRBV4-2, the J gene TRBJ1-4; D is ambiguous. The V end was cut by 0 bases, the J end by 7 bases, with 6 bases between. The length of the CDR3 is 13 residues. CDR1 and CDR2 (germline): LGHNA, YNFKEQ. The CDR3 loop reads CASSQDRGEKLFF. DNA for the CDR3: TGTGCCAGCAGCCAAGATCGGGGTGAAAAACTGTTTTTT.

The chain couples TRBV2 to TRBJ2-7; 8 bases agree with TRBD1. Trimming took 6 bases from V and 4 from J; bases not matched to a gene: 11. The CDR3 is 15 amino acids. Germline-derived CDR1 and CDR2 are SNHLY and FYNNEI. The CDR3, as DNA: TGTGCCAGCAGGACTACGACAGGGGTGTTTTACGAGCAGTACTTC. Translation gives CASRTTTGVFYEQYF.

J is TRBJ1-1 and V is TRBV5-1; D remains ambiguous. Germline V lookup: CDR1 SGHRS, CDR2 YFSETQ. Trimming stripped 1 base from V and 0 bases from J, with 10 bases between. CDR3 length: 15 residues. The CDR3 sequence is CASSLIPRLNTEAFF. CDR3 bases: TGCGCCAGCAGCTTGATTCCCAGGTTGAACACTGAAGCTTTCTTT.

This sequence joins TRBV3-1 (or the pseudogene TRBV3-2) and TRBJ2-7; TRBD1 might be the D (6 bases). Germline values: CDR1 LGHDT, CDR2 YNNKEL (reference sequence). The CDR3 totals 15 residues. Trimming shortened V by 1 base and J by 3 bases, and 13 bases separated the two germline ends. The CDR3 loop reads CASSQVSFRGYEQYF. CDR3 DNA: TGTGCCAGCAGCCAAGTGAGTTTCAGGGGCTACGAGCAGTACTTC.